This TCR beta chain was captured by sequencing in a study of blood T cell repertoires in COVID-19. Study as a whole: Acute-phase and convalescent COVID-19 samples originated in the United States, Italy and Spain. PBMCs, B-cell-depleted T cells, or T cells provided the cDNA or gDNA that made up the material.

In the original analysis: Amplification of reference gene primers provided the estimated nucleated cell counts. Data came from immunoSEQ multiplex PCR; TCRdb stores just in-frame clones and leaves some out. The D gene and trimming were derived from the DNA, and the V and J assignments and clone size from that table. The sample carries 150,000 to 200,000 clones, roughly nine tenths recorded once. The germline V and J ends were trimmed by 6 bases and 1 base, with 3 bases remaining between them. This CDR3 contains 11 residues. Sequencing was carried out using peripheral blood. The TCR sequence derives from a man between 60 and 75 years old with active or convalescent COVID-19. The rearrangement joins TRBV12-3 or TRBV12-4 to TRBJ1-2; the D is unclear. Here the CDR3 reads CASSYNYGYTF. The CDR3 DNA reads TGTGCCAGCAGCTATAACTATGGCTACACCTTC.